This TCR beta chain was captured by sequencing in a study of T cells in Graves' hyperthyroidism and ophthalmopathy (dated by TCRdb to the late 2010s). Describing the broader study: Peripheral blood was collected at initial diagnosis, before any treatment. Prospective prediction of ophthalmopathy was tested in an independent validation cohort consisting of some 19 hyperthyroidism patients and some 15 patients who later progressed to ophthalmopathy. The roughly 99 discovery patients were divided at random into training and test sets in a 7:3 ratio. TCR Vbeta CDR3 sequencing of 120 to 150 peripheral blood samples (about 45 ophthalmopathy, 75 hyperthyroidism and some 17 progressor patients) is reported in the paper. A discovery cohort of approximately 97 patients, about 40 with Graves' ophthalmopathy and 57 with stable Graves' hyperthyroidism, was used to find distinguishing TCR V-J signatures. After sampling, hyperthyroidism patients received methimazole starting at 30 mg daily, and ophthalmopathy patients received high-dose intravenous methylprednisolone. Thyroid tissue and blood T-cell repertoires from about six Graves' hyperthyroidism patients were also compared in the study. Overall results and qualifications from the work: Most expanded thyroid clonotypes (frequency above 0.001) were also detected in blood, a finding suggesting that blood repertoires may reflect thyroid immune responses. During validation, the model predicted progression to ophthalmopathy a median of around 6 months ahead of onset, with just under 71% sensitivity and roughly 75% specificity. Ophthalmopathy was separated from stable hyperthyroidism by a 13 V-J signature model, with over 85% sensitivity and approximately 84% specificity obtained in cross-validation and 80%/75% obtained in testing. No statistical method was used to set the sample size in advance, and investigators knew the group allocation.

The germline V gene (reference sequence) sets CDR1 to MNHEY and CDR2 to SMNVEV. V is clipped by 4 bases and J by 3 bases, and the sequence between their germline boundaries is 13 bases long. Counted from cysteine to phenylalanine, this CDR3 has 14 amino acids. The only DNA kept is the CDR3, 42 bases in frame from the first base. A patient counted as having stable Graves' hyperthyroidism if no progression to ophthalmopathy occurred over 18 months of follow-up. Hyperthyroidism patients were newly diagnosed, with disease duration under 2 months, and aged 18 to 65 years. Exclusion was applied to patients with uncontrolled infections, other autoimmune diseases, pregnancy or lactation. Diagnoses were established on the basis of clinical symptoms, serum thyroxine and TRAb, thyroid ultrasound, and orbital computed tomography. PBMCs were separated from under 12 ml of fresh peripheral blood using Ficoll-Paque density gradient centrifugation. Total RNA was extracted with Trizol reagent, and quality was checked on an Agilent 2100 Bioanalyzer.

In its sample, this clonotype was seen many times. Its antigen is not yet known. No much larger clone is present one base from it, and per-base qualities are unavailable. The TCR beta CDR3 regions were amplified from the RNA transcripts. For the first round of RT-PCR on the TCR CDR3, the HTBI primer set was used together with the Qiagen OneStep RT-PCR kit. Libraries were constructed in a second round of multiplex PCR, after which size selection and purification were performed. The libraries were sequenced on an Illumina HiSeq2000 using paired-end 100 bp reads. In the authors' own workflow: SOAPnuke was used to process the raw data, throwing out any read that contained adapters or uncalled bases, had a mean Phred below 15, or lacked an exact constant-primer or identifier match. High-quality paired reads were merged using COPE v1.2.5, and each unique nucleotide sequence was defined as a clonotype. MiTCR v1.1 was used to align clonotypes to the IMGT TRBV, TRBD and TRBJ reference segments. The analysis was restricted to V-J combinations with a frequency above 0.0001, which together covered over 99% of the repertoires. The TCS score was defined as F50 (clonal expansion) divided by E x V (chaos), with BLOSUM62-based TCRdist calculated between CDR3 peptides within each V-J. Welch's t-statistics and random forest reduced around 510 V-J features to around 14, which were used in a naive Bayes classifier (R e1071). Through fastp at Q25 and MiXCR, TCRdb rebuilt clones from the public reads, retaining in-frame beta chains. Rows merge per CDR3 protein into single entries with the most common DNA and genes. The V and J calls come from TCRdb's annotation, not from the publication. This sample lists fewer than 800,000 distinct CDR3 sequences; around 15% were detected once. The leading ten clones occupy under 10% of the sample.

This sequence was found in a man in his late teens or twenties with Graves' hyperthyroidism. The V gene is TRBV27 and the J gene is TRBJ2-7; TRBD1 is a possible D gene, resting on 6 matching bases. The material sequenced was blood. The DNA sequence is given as TGTGCCAGCAGTTATGGACAGCTAAGCTACGAGCAGTACTTC. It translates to CASSYGQLSYEQYF.